These 14 T cell receptor beta chains originate from one sample sequenced in a study of CD8 T cells in ankylosing spondylitis (dated by TCRdb to between 2016 and 2019). The library was obtained by 5' RACE. The sequencing machine was an Illumina HiSeq 2500. The public sequencing data were trimmed at Q25 with fastp and processed into clonotypes with MiXCR by TCRdb, which kept only in-frame beta chains. Each record represents a unique CDR3 protein, reported with the most common genes and DNA among its rows. The table for this sample lists 35,000 to 50,000 distinct CDR3 sequences; 10% of them were counted only once. 16% of the sample belongs to the ten largest clones. The sample taken for sequencing was blood, either unsorted or a sorted T cell fraction (not recorded which). These receptors all stem from a male donor with ankylosing spondylitis or in good health (not recorded which).

At least ten counts were recorded for this clonotype. The genes are TRBV19 and TRBJ1-5; D unclear. Trimming removed 7 bases at V and 0 bases at J, with 13 bases between. Germline values: CDR1 LNHDA, CDR2 SQIVND (reference sequence). The CDR3 extends over 15 amino acids. In DNA, the CDR3 is TGTGCCAGTATTACTCAGTTGAATAGCAATCAGCCCCAGCATTTT. As protein: CASITQLNSNQPQHF.

This clonotype was recorded a few times. This rearrangement joins TRBV27 to TRBJ2-3; TRBD2 matches at 11 bases. V trimming: 5 bases; J trimming: 3 bases; junction bases outside the gene matches: 4. This CDR3 contains 15 residues. CDR1 is MNHEY, CDR2 SMNVEV, per germline (reference sequence). The CDR3 sequence: CASSPPSGGTDTQYF. The CDR3 DNA sequence: TGTGCCAGCAGTCCTCCTAGCGGGGGGACAGATACGCAGTATTTT.

At least ten counts were recorded for this clonotype. The gene calls are TRBV10-3 and TRBJ2-1, with D hard to call. CDR1 and CDR2 (germline): ENHRY, SYGVKD. Trimming removed 1 base from V and 4 bases from J, with 8 bases in between. This CDR3 is built from 14 residues. The CDR3 sequence is CAISELLDYNEQFF. The CDR3 region has the DNA TGTGCCATCAGTGAGTTGCTGGATTACAATGAGCAGTTCTTC.

This clonotype was seen at least ten times. The rearrangement uses TRBV3-1 and TRBJ2-3; D may be TRBD2 (6 bases). Trimming took 2 bases from V and 4 from J, leaving 19 bases between them. The germline gives CDR1 LGHDT, CDR2 YNNKEL (reference sequence). The length of the CDR3 is 17 residues. As DNA, the CDR3 is TGTGCCAGCAGCCAATTATTCGGACTATCAGATTCAGATACGCAGTATTTT. It encodes CASSQLFGLSDSDTQYF.

This clonotype was seen ten or more times. The chain is built from TRBV3-1 and TRBJ2-1; D may be TRBD2 (6 bases). There are 12 residues in the CDR3. V lost 1 base to trimming and J lost 15 bases, with 13 bases between them. From germline, CDR1 is LGHDT and CDR2 YNNKEL (reference sequence). This CDR3 is CASSQGMDYRFF. The CDR3 nucleotides read TGTGCCAGCAGCCAAGGGATGGACTATCGGTTCTTC.

This chain connects TRBV6-5 to TRBJ2-5; 7 bases align to TRBD2. The CDR3 is made up of 17 amino acids. The germline V gene has CDR1 MNHEY and CDR2 SVGAGI. J gave up 3 bases and V 0 bases, and 10 bases lay outside the gene matches. The CDR3, as DNA: TGTGCCAGCAGTTACTCGACGCGAGCTAGCGGAGAAGAGACCCAGTACTTC. As protein: CASSYSTRASGEETQYF.

This clonotype occurred once. One end of the junction is discordant with germline, which a read error may explain. This chain links TRBV20-1 with TRBJ2-1; D is uncertain. Looked up from germline, CDR1 is DFQATT and CDR2 is SNEGSKA (reference sequence). The CDR3 has 10 residues. The CDR3 DNA reads as TGCAGTGCTTCGGACCATGAGCAGTTGTTC. Its protein is CSASDHEQLF.

This clonotype was observed at least ten times. This chain uses TRBV18 with TRBJ2-2, with D possibly matching TRBD1 (5 bases). Per the germline V gene, CDR1 is KGHSH and CDR2 is LQKENI. The CDR3 totals 17 residues. V was pared by 3 bases and J by 0 bases, with 14 bases between. CDR3 protein: CASSPIRQPANTGELFF. CDR3 nucleotides: TGTGCCAGCTCACCCATTCGACAGCCAGCGAACACCGGGGAGCTGTTTTTT.

This clonotype has a count of ten or more. The chain couples TRBV3-1 to TRBJ2-1; no firm D call. The V gene lost 1 base and the J gene lost 0 bases, with 13 bases spanning the gap. Germline V gene lookup returns CDR1 LGHDT and CDR2 YNNKEL (reference sequence). The CDR3 is 17 amino acids. In DNA form, the CDR3 reads TGTGCCAGCAGCCAAGTCTCAGGTGTTTACTCCTACAATGAGCAGTTCTTC. Its translation: CASSQVSGVYSYNEQFF.

This clonotype was detected many times. This chain links TRBV6-2 or TRBV6-3 with TRBJ2-7; the D call may be TRBD1 or TRBD2 (5 bases each). Per the germline V gene, CDR1 is MNHEY and CDR2 is SVGEGT. The CDR3 covers 14 residues. Trimming took 4 bases from V and 5 from J, leaving 15 bases between them. The CDR3 loop is CASSSTGTVNEQYF. CDR3 in DNA: TGTGCCAGCAGTTCGACCGGGACGGTTAACGAGCAGTACTTC.

This clonotype was seen ten or more times. This chain connects TRBV28 to TRBJ2-7; D remains ambiguous. V was clipped by 10 bases and J by 0 bases, with 10 bases between them. The length of the CDR3 is 12 residues. CDR1 is MDHEN, CDR2 SYDVKM, per germline. CDR3 sequence (DNA): TGTGCCACTCAGCGTTCCTCCTACGAGCAGTACTTC. The encoded protein is CATQRSSYEQYF.

This clonotype was observed at least ten times. This sequence joins TRBV4-2 and TRBJ1-5, with no clear D. Per the germline V gene, CDR1 is LGHNA and CDR2 is YNFKEQ. The length of the CDR3 is 13 residues. V was cut by 3 bases and J by 4 bases, with 7 bases left in between. The CDR3 is CASSQSGNQPQHF. CDR3 DNA: TGTGCCAGCAGCCAGTCGGGTAATCAGCCCCAGCATTTT.

Only a few counts were recorded for this clonotype. This may come from a read error, since a much larger clone is one base off. The J gene is TRBJ2-5, the V gene TRBV3-1; the D gene could be TRBD1 or TRBD2 (5 bases each). The CDR3 totals 14 residues. V dropped 4 bases and J dropped 9 bases, with 18 bases sitting between them. Germline V gene lookup returns CDR1 LGHDT and CDR2 YNNKEL (reference sequence). In DNA form, the CDR3 reads TGTGCCAGCAGCCTCTTGGATTCTCCGGGGCCCCAGTACTTC. It translates to CASSLLDSPGPQYF.

This clonotype was seen repeatedly, ten times or more. This rearrangement joins TRBV11-2 to TRBJ1-1, with 7 bases identical to TRBD1. The V and J ends lost 1 base and 7 bases, in that order; junction bases with no gene match: 9. Germline-derived CDR1 and CDR2 are SGHAT and FQNNGV. This CDR3 has 15 residues. The CDR3 here is CASSLVRTGGNEAFF. As DNA, the CDR3 is TGTGCCAGCAGCTTAGTCCGGACAGGCGGGAATGAAGCTTTCTTT.